Presented here are 14 T cell receptor beta chains from one specimen sequenced in a study of T cell changes during pregnancy in multiple sclerosis. The data were produced by immunoSEQ multiplex PCR, yet TCRdb's version contains in-frame clones alone and is incomplete. The table records around 70,000 clones, 94% of them present only once. Sequences were derived from peripheral blood, sampled in the third trimester of pregnancy. The receptors come from a female donor with multiple sclerosis, enrolled in a pregnancy study.

The chain recombines TRBV7-9 with TRBJ2-5, with 7 bases identical to TRBD2. Germline V lookup: CDR1 SEHNR, CDR2 FQNEAQ (reference sequence). The trim removed 5 bases at V and 2 bases at J, leaving 8 bases unmatched. The CDR3 contains 15 residues. CDR3: CASSPGTTTQETQYF. CDR3 in DNA: TGTGCCAGCAGCCCGGGGACTACCACTCAAGAGACCCAGTACTTC.

This chain joins TRBV4-3 and TRBJ1-2, with unresolved D. V was trimmed by 0 bases and J by 6 bases, leaving 11 bases between them. The germline V gene encodes CDR1 LGHNA and CDR2 YSLEER. This CDR3 region has 14 residues. CDR3 amino acids: CASSQDRGANGYTF. Written as DNA, the CDR3 is TGCGCCAGCAGCCAAGATCGGGGAGCGAATGGCTACACCTTC.

The chain recombines TRBV4-2 with TRBJ1-6, with D tentatively TRBD1 (6 bases). The CDR3 is made up of 16 amino acids. The germline gives CDR1 LGHNA, CDR2 YNFKEQ. The V gene lost 4 bases and the J gene lost 5 bases, with 15 bases spanning the gap. The CDR3 reads CASSRILTGHNSPLHF. DNA for the CDR3: TGTGCCAGCAGCCGAATTCTGACAGGCCATAATTCACCCCTCCACTTT.

The chain employs TRBV6-5 and TRBJ2-1, with D hard to call. Trimming stripped 7 bases from V and 7 bases from J, with 14 bases between. This CDR3 comprises 13 residues. Germline CDR1 and CDR2: MNHEY and SVGAGI. The CDR3 sequence: CASTKPLENEQFF. The DNA for the CDR3 is TGTGCCAGCACCAAACCACTGGAGAATGAGCAGTTCTTC.

The chain recombines TRBV19 with TRBJ1-2; 12 nucleotides match TRBD1. The CDR3 is 18 residues long. CDR1 LNHDA and CDR2 SQIVND come from the germline V gene (reference sequence). The J segment lost 2 bases and the V segment lost 5 bases, leaving 12 bases of the junction unmatched. The CDR3 region has the DNA TGTGCCAGTAGTTTTCCCATGGGACAGGGGGCTTTAAACTATGGCTACACCTTC. It yields the protein CASSFPMGQGALNYGYTF. Looking up the rest from reference TRBV19 and TRBJ1-2 gives the full variable domain: DGGITQSPKYLFRKEGQNVTLSCEQNLNHDAMYWYRQDPGQGLRLIYYSQIVNDFQKGDIAEGYSVSREKKESFPLTVTSAQKNPTAFYLCASSFPMGQGALNYGYTFGSGTRLTVV.

The J gene is TRBJ2-5, the V gene TRBV12-5, with D possibly being TRBD2 (6 bases). The V and J ends lost 1 base and 5 bases respectively, with 17 bases between them. The CDR3 is 16 residues long. The germline V gene encodes CDR1 LGHNT and CDR2 FRNRAP. CDR3 region: CASGLGRGSAGETQYF. In DNA, the CDR3 is TGTGCTAGTGGTTTGGGACGGGGCAGCGCGGGGGAGACCCAGTACTTC.

The chain couples TRBV5-4 to TRBJ1-6; no clear D. Germline CDR1 reads SGHNT; CDR2 reads YYREEE (reference sequence). There are 13 residues in the CDR3. The V end was cut by 0 bases, the J end by 7 bases, with 5 bases between. The DNA of the CDR3 is TGTGCCAGCAGCTTGGTTGTAAATTCACCCCTCCACTTT. It codes for CASSLVVNSPLHF.

This chain joins TRBV5-4 and TRBJ2-3; D call uncertain. This CDR3 has 15 residues. CDR1 is SGHNT, CDR2 YYREEE, per germline (reference sequence). Trimming removed 4 bases from V and 0 bases from J, with 12 bases in between. In DNA form, the CDR3 reads TGTGCCAGCAGCCTGGTGCCTACTAGCACAGATACGCAGTATTTT. Translated, it gives CASSLVPTSTDTQYF.

The chain links TRBV7-6 to TRBJ1-1; 7 bases line up with TRBD1. CDR3 length: 15 amino acids. V was pared by 1 base and J by 7 bases, with 9 bases of the junction left unmatched. The germline V gene encodes CDR1 SGHVS and CDR2 FNYEAQ. The CDR3 loop is CASSLVTPDRFEAFF. DNA of the CDR3: TGTGCCAGCAGCTTAGTCACCCCGGACAGGTTTGAAGCTTTCTTT.

The J gene is TRBJ1-1, the V gene TRBV6-5; D not resolved. CDR1 and CDR2 (germline): MNHEY, SVGAGI. V was clipped by 9 bases and J by 7 bases, with 12 bases between them. The CDR3 loop spans 11 amino acids. CDR3 coding DNA: TGTGCCAGTATATATTTCGGTGAAGCTTTCTTT. As protein: CASIYFGEAFF.

CDR3 in amino acids: CASSQATGLFF. The CDR3 nucleotides are TGTGCCAGCAGCCAAGCGACAGGGCTGTTTTTT. V and J are TRBV4-2 and TRBJ1-4, with 7 bases that match TRBD1. Germline trimming cut 1 base from V and 14 bases from J; bases unmatched to any gene: 1. The CDR3 consists of 11 residues. Looked up from germline, CDR1 is LGHNA and CDR2 is YNFKEQ.

The chain carries TRBV9 and TRBJ1-2; tentatively, D is TRBD1 (6 bases). Trimming cost V 4 bases and J 8 bases, with 21 bases left between them. Germline CDR1 is SGDLS and CDR2 is YYNGEE. The length of the CDR3 is 15 residues. As DNA, the CDR3 is TGTGCCAGCAGCCCCCGACAGGACCGGGTAGAAGGCTACACCTTC. As protein: CASSPRQDRVEGYTF. Full variable domain (remainder filled in from reference TRBV9 and TRBJ1-2): DSGVTQTPKHLITATGQRVTLRCSPRSGDLSVYWYQQSLDQGLQFLIQYYNGEERAKGNILERFSAQQFPDLHSELNLSSLELGDSALYFCASSPRQDRVEGYTFGSGTRLTVV.

The chain couples TRBV15 to TRBJ1-5, with D maybe TRBD1 (6 bases). The CDR3 is 13 residues long. V gave up 7 bases and J gave up 6 bases, with 13 bases separating them. Germline-derived CDR1 and CDR2 are LNHNV and YYDKDF (reference sequence). The CDR3 DNA follows: TGTGCCACCACCCCCGAACAGGGTCAGCCCCAGCATTTT. The encoded protein is CATTPEQGQPQHF. Variable domain in full (rest from reference TRBV15 and TRBJ1-5): DAMVIQNPRYQVTQFGKPVTLSCSQTLNHNVMYWYQQKSSQAPKLLFHYYDKDFNNEADTPDNFQSRRPNTSFCFLDIRSPGLGDTAMYLCATTPEQGQPQHFGDGTRLSIL.

The chain is built from TRBV6-1 and TRBJ2-2; 8 bases agree with TRBD1. Germline V gives CDR1 MNHNS, CDR2 SASEGT. The V gene end was trimmed by 10 bases and the J gene end by 4 bases; junction bases not matched to a gene: 11. The CDR3 loop spans 15 amino acids. The CDR3 region is CAIPRTGISTGELFF. As DNA, the CDR3 is TGTGCCATACCAAGGACAGGGATTTCCACCGGGGAGCTGTTTTTT.